This TCR beta chain appears in the sequencing data of a study of human T cells and chemical hapten exposure. Described time point: patch test 3, about 24 weeks after DPC sensitization. Treatment defined: therapeutic diphenylcyclopropenone sensitization with weekly scalp DPC. This clonotype was observed a handful of times. In TCRdb, the RACE reads were re-called with MiXCR into one record per CDR3 protein. The sample gives 190,000 or so distinct CDR3 sequences, approximately 26% of which show up once; roughly 2.3% is in the top ten. V was trimmed by 5 bases and J by 0 bases, leaving 12 bases between them. Germline CDR1 DFQATT, CDR2 SNEGSKA (reference sequence). The CDR3 loop spans 14 amino acids.

The input for sequencing was whole blood, taken in connection with sensitization to the hapten diphenylcyclopropenone (DPC). The TCR sequence derives from a woman aged 40 to 49 with alopecia areata. Some clones in this sample may be carry-over from other donors' samples. This chain joins TRBV20-1 and TRBJ2-3; D tentatively fits TRBD1 or TRBD2 (6 bases each). CDR3 in DNA: TGCAGTGCTGAGAGGGGGGCTAGCACAGATACGCAGTATTTT. Translation: CSAERGASTDTQYF.